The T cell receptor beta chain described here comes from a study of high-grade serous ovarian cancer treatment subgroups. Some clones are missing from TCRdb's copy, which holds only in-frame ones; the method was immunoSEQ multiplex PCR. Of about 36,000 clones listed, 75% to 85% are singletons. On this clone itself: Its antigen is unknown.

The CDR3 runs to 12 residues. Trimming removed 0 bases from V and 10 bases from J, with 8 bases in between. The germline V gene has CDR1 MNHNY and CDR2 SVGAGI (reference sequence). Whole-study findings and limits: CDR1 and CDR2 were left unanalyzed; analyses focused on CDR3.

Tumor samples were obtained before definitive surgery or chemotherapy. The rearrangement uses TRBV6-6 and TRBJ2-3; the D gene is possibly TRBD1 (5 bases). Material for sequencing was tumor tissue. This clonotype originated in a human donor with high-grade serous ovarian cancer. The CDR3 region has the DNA TGTGCCAGCAGTTACTCACAGGCGTCGCAGTATTTT. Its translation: CASSYSQASQYF.